Below, 26 T cell receptor beta chains from the same sample are listed, as sequenced in a study of blood T cell repertoires in COVID-19. Clones were read by immunoSEQ multiplex PCR, and TCRdb kept only the in-frame ones, dropping some. This table has fewer than 450,000 clones, 88% appearing once. Sample: PBMCs or T cells enriched from blood (not recorded which). The receptors originated from a woman in her forties with acute COVID-19.

The V gene is TRBV6-2 or TRBV6-3, the J gene TRBJ1-1; D gene ambiguous. Germline assignment: CDR1 MNHEY and CDR2 SVGEGT. The CDR3 consists of 13 residues. Deletions cut 2 bases from V and 5 bases from J, with 9 bases between. CDR3 sequence: CASSYRDTTEAFF. The CDR3 bases are TGTGCCAGCAGTTACCGGGATACTACTGAAGCTTTCTTT.

The gene calls are TRBV5-5 and TRBJ2-7; D perhaps matches TRBD1 (6 bases). The germline gives CDR1 SGHKS, CDR2 YYEKEE (reference sequence). Trimming pared 3 bases from V and 5 bases from J, leaving 6 bases between. The CDR3 length is 11 residues. Here the CDR3 reads CASSSGDEQYF. CDR3 DNA sequence: TGTGCCAGCAGCTCAGGGGACGAGCAGTACTTC.

There are a few counts of this clone. The chain recombines TRBV6-5 with TRBJ2-7; a possible D gene is TRBD1 (6 bases). This CDR3 comprises 16 residues. CDR1 is MNHEY, CDR2 SVGAGI, per germline. V was clipped by 0 bases and J by 5 bases, with 17 bases between them. The CDR3 sequence: CASSYSGASGHHEQYF. CDR3 nucleotides: TGTGCCAGCAGTTACTCGGGGGCTTCCGGACACCACGAGCAGTACTTC.

Only one count was recorded for this clone. The V and J genes are TRBV5-1 and TRBJ2-7; D call uncertain. The CDR3 consists of 14 residues. V lost 0 bases and J lost 0, with 7 bases in between. The germline CDR1 and CDR2 sequences are SGHRS and YFSETQ. The CDR3: CASSLDHNSYEQYF. The CDR3 DNA reads as TGCGCCAGCAGCTTGGACCACAACTCCTACGAGCAGTACTTC.

The chain links TRBV30 to TRBJ1-2; 9 bases are a match to TRBD1. This CDR3 comprises 13 residues. Germline trimming cut 1 base from V and 4 bases from J; bases unmatched to any gene: 1. The germline gives CDR1 GTSNPN, CDR2 SVGIG (reference sequence). The CDR3 coding sequence is TGTGCCTGGAGTGGACAGGGGGGCTATGGCTACACCTTC. Amino acids: CAWSGQGGYGYTF.

The chain recombines TRBV6-5 with TRBJ2-7, with TRBD1 identical over 7 bases. Germline V gives CDR1 MNHEY, CDR2 SVGAGI. The CDR3 is 14 amino acids. V shed 6 bases and J 2 bases; nucleotides not matched to a gene: 7. CDR3 sequence reads: CASRADRAPYEQYF. CDR3 coding DNA: TGTGCCAGCAGAGCCGACAGGGCCCCCTACGAGCAGTACTTC.

This chain uses TRBV27 with TRBJ2-1, with 12 bases matching TRBD1. Germline lookup yields CDR1 MNHEY and CDR2 SMNVEV (reference sequence). Trimming took 3 bases from V and 7 from J; bases not matched to a gene: 7. This CDR3 has 16 amino acids. In nucleotides, the CDR3 is TGTGCCAGCAGTTTCCTAGGGACAGGGGGCTTTAATGAGCAGTTCTTC. This codes for CASSFLGTGGFNEQFF.

The chain joins TRBV7-2 to TRBJ2-5; the match to TRBD2 covers 7 bases. V shed 8 bases and J 6 bases; nucleotides not matched to a gene: 15. The CDR3 consists of 15 residues. Per germline, CDR1 SGHTA and CDR2 FQGNSA. CDR3 sequence (DNA): TGTGCCAGCCATGGACTTCTCACGGGGGGAAAGACCCAGTACTTC. Translating gives CASHGLLTGGKTQYF.

The gene calls are TRBV30 and TRBJ1-2; D uncertain. The V end lost 6 bases, the J end lost 2 bases, and 10 bases lay between the germline ends. The CDR3 consists of 12 residues. Germline-derived CDR1 and CDR2 are GTSNPN and SVGIG (reference sequence). The CDR3 nucleotides are TGTGCCTGTAGGACGGGGAACTATGGCTACACCTTC. Its protein is CACRTGNYGYTF.

The chain uses TRBV2 and TRBJ2-5; 9 positions match TRBD2. This CDR3 is 15 amino acids long. After removal of 5 bases from V and 2 bases from J, the junction contained 6 bases not matched to a gene. The germline V gene has CDR1 SNHLY and CDR2 FYNNEI. CDR3 in DNA: TGTGCCAGCAGTCCATTAGCGGGGGTACAAGAGACCCAGTACTTC. It is translated as CASSPLAGVQETQYF.

The V and J genes are TRBV27 and TRBJ1-2; TRBD1 agrees at 10 bases. V dropped 3 bases and J dropped 6; count of bases not matched to a gene: 1. CDR3 length: 13 amino acids. CDR1 is MNHEY and CDR2 is SMNVEV in the germline V gene (reference sequence). CDR3 in amino acids: CASSFGTGDGYTF. The CDR3 DNA follows: TGTGCCAGCAGTTTCGGGACAGGGGATGGCTACACCTTC.

V usage is TRBV29-1 and J usage is TRBJ1-5, with 10 nucleotides matching TRBD1. The CDR3 extends over 14 amino acids. Germline loops: CDR1 SQVTM, CDR2 ANQGSEA. The trim removed 5 bases at V and 5 bases at J, leaving 6 bases unmatched. The CDR3 DNA reads TGCAGCGTTATAGGACAGGGGGAGGATCAGCCCCAGCATTTT. It yields the protein CSVIGQGEDQPQHF.

This clone was detected once. The chain is built from TRBV18 and TRBJ2-3; the match to TRBD2 covers 10 bases. Germline V gene lookup returns CDR1 KGHSH and CDR2 LQKENI. This CDR3 comprises 19 residues. Losses at the gene ends were 3 bases for V and 1 base for J; bases not matched to a gene: 13. The CDR3 bases are TGTGCCAGCTCACCGTTCTTTGGGTCTAGCGGGGGCCGCACAGATACGCAGTATTTT. It translates to CASSPFFGSSGGRTDTQYF.

This clone is a singleton in its sample. The V call is TRBV3-1 (or the pseudogene TRBV3-2), the J call TRBJ1-2; 10 positions match TRBD1. CDR1 is LGHDT, CDR2 YNNKEL, per germline (reference sequence). V lost 9 bases and J lost 5; bases outside the gene matches: 3. This CDR3 has 12 amino acids. This CDR3 is CARGTGDYGYTF. In nucleotides, the CDR3 is TGTGCCAGGGGGACAGGGGATTATGGCTACACCTTC.

This chain links TRBV10-3 with TRBJ1-6, with 8 nucleotides matching TRBD1. J was trimmed by 9 bases and V by 3 bases; bases with no gene match: 7. CDR1 and CDR2 from the germline V gene are ENHRY and SYGVKD. This CDR3 region has 15 residues. The CDR3 spells CAISEGTGGRSPLHF. The CDR3 DNA reads as TGTGCCATCAGTGAAGGGACAGGCGGGCGTTCACCCCTCCACTTT.

CDR3 in amino acids: CASSRRGDNEQFF. The CDR3 nucleotides are TGTGCCAGCAGCCGCAGGGGGGACAATGAGCAGTTCTTC. The chain carries TRBV11-3 and TRBJ2-1, with TRBD1 as a possible D gene (7 bases). This CDR3 comprises 13 residues. The germline V gene encodes CDR1 SGHNT and CDR2 YENEEA. Trimming removed 5 bases from V and 5 bases from J, with 10 bases in between. Together with reference TRBV11-3 and TRBJ2-1, the CDR3 gives the full variable domain: EAGVVQSPRYKIIEKKQPVAFWCNPISGHNTLYWYLQNLGQGPELLIRYENEEAVDDSQLPKDRFSAERLKGVDSTLKIQPAELGDSAVYLCASSRRGDNEQFFGPGTRLTVL.

This chain uses TRBV5-1 with TRBJ2-2; 8 bases align to TRBD2. This CDR3 has 17 residues. In germline, CDR1 is SGHRS, CDR2 YFSETQ. Trimming at V came to 3 bases and at J to 4 bases, leaving 11 bases not matched to a gene. The CDR3 coding sequence is TGCGCCAGCAGCTGGGAGACTAGCGTAGAAAGCACCGGGGAGCTGTTTTTT. It specifies CASSWETSVESTGELFF. Based on the CDR3 plus reference TRBV5-1 and TRBJ2-2, the full variable domain is KAGVTQTPRYLIKTRGQQVTLSCSPISGHRSVSWYQQTPGQGLQFLFEYFSETQRNKGNFPGRFSGRQFSNSRSEMNVSTLELGDSALYLCASSWETSVESTGELFFGEGSRLTVL.

The rearrangement joins TRBV12-3 or TRBV12-4 to TRBJ1-1; D remains unclear. Trimming removed 0 bases from V and 5 bases from J, with 7 bases in between. This CDR3 contains 13 residues. The CDR3 protein is CASSLAPRTEAFF. CDR3 DNA: TGTGCCAGCAGTTTAGCTCCTAGGACTGAAGCTTTCTTT.

This chain joins TRBV30 and TRBJ1-3; D may be TRBD1 (5 bases). CDR1 is GTSNPN, CDR2 SVGIG, per germline (reference sequence). V lost 4 bases to trimming and J lost 1 base, with 17 bases between them. The CDR3 extends over 16 amino acids. CDR3 sequence: CAWNRDRGESGNTIYF. In DNA, the CDR3 is TGTGCCTGGAATCGAGACCGGGGGGAATCTGGAAACACCATATATTTT.

CDR3 nucleotide sequence: TGTGCCAGCAGCTTAGGTGTAACTGGAAACACCATATATTTT. Protein sequence: CASSLGVTGNTIYF. The V call is TRBV7-9, the J call TRBJ1-3, with D unclear. CDR1 SEHNR and CDR2 FQNEAQ come from the germline V gene (reference sequence). The CDR3 has 14 amino acids. Trimming cost V 1 base and J 2 bases, with 6 bases left between them.

Note on this clone: The limits of the CDR3 on the DNA are not certain, so only TCRdb's listed CDR3 is given. The V and J genes are TRBV21-1 and TRBJ2-7; the listed D gene, TRBD1, was not tested against the DNA. TRBV21-1 is a pseudogene segment. The CDR3 adds up to 17 amino acids, both ends counted. CDR3 protein: CASSKGDWGTGTYEQYF.

The chain links TRBV30 to TRBJ1-2; possibly TRBD1 for D (5 bases). CDR1 and CDR2 (germline): GTSNPN, SVGIG (reference sequence). Trimming removed 1 base from V and 3 bases from J, with 9 bases in between. The CDR3 is 13 residues long. The DNA for the CDR3 is TGTGCCTGGAGTGGGGGGACTGACTATGGCTACACCTTC. Its protein is CAWSGGTDYGYTF.

The genes are TRBV2 and TRBJ1-6, with D tentatively TRBD1 (5 bases). Germline V CDR1 and CDR2: SNHLY, FYNNEI. The CDR3 runs 13 residues. V was cut by 6 bases and J by 14 bases, with 17 bases left in between. This chain's CDR3 is CASRGGFMWTLHF. The CDR3 DNA is TGTGCCAGCAGGGGGGGTTTTATGTGGACCCTCCACTTT.

The rearrangement joins TRBV10-2 to TRBJ2-1, with D maybe TRBD2 (6 bases). This CDR3 comprises 13 residues. In germline, CDR1 is WSHSY, CDR2 SAAADI. Trimming removed 6 bases from V and 9 bases from J, with 15 bases in between. The CDR3 bases are TGCGCCAGCAGCAGTACGGGGGTCGGTGAGCAGTTCTTC. Its protein product is CASSSTGVGEQFF.

This clone was observed a few times. The J gene is TRBJ1-6, the V gene TRBV19, with 8 nucleotides matching TRBD1. The V gene's germline CDR1 is LNHDA and CDR2 SQIVND (reference sequence). Trimming cost V 5 bases and J 5 bases; bases outside gene matches: 8. The CDR3 consists of 16 residues. Here the CDR3 reads CASSVDRGANNSPLHF. For the CDR3, the DNA is TGTGCCAGTAGTGTCGACAGGGGCGCCAATAATTCACCCCTCCACTTT.

J is TRBJ1-2 and V is TRBV2, with D hard to call. The V gene lost 7 bases and the J gene lost 7 bases, with 13 bases spanning the gap. There are 12 residues in the CDR3. The germline CDR1 and CDR2 sequences are SNHLY and FYNNEI. The CDR3 loop is CASMRLRGGYTF. The DNA of the CDR3 is TGTGCCAGCATGCGTTTACGTGGTGGCTACACCTTC.